Below, one T cell receptor beta chain is given with its context. The source of the sample is a study of glioma-infiltrating T cells after dendritic cell vaccination. Overall study: Glioblastoma patients came from Phase I and II dendritic cell vaccination trials. Three intradermal dendritic cell vaccine injections were given every two weeks.

All glioblastoma patients lacked an isocitrate dehydrogenase mutation. Amplification used 60 V beta primers and 13 J beta primers. Profiled with immunoSEQ multiplex PCR; TCRdb holds only in-frame clones, not every one. The data show roughly 100,000 clones, roughly 76% seen once. With 4 bases clipped from V and 0 bases from J, the junction kept 8 bases outside the gene matches. Per germline, CDR1 MNHNS and CDR2 SASEGT. This CDR3 contains 19 residues. The chain recombines TRBV6-1 with TRBJ2-3; 15 positions agree with TRBD2. This TCR came from a human donor with glioblastoma. Specimen: blood, collected before dendritic cell vaccination. This CDR3 reads CASSVNPGLAGGSTDTQYF. CDR3 nucleotide sequence: TGTGCCAGCAGTGTAAATCCGGGACTAGCGGGGGGCAGCACAGATACGCAGTATTTT.